This paragraph covers one T cell receptor (beta chain) sequence. Trimming removed 0 bases from V and 7 bases from J; junction bases left unmatched: 8. The CDR3 loop spans 16 amino acids. The V gene's germline CDR1 is SEHNR and CDR2 FQNEAQ (reference sequence). The data belong to a study of blood T cell repertoires in COVID-19. Study information: Acute and convalescent COVID-19 specimens originated in the United States, Italy and Spain. The cDNA or gDNA used as material had been derived from T cells, B-cell-depleted T cells, or PBMCs.

The authors' processing: It was from reference gene primer amplification that nucleated cell counts were estimated. Assay: immunoSEQ multiplex PCR; the TCRdb copy retains only in-frame clones and omits some. V, J and clone size are those of that table, while D and trimming were read from the DNA. The sample consists of 150,000 or so clones, almost 85% of them appearing once. The specimen sequenced was peripheral blood. The sequence derives from a human donor with acute or convalescent COVID-19. The donor label of this sample is uncertain. The chain has TRBV7-9 and TRBJ1-4; 7 nucleotides align to TRBD1. CDR3 nucleotides: TGTGCCAGCAGCTTAGCCGACAGGGTTCTCAGTGAAAAACTGTTTTTT. The encoded protein is CASSLADRVLSEKLFF.